This T cell receptor (beta chain) came from a study of neoadjuvant anti-PD-1 for oral cavity cancer. Across the whole study: Patients mostly received three to four biweekly nivolumab doses at 3 mg/kg before surgery. Patients without progression received a fourth nivolumab dose around day 43, then surgical resection on days 50-56.

Most tumor samples had approximately 4.6 ug input DNA in two replicates. Using immunoSEQ multiplex PCR, the repertoire was profiled, and TCRdb retains in-frame clones only, with some absent. The top ten clones hold 6.5% to 9% of a sample with more than 4,500 clones, 55% to 70% of them seen once. The patients had HPV-negative, locally advanced oral cavity squamous cell carcinoma. The germline CDR1 and CDR2 sequences are SGHAT and FQDESV (reference sequence). The CDR3 sequence is 13 residues long. Deletions cut 5 bases from V and 2 bases from J, with 9 bases between. The source of this sequence is a person aged 40 to 85 with oral cavity squamous cell carcinoma. The sequences come from tumor tissue, collected before nivolumab (anti-PD-1) treatment. The chain joins TRBV11-1 to TRBJ1-2, with D unclear. The CDR3 protein is CASSPDGNYGYTF. As DNA, the CDR3 is TGTGCCAGCAGCCCGGACGGGAACTATGGCTACACCTTC.